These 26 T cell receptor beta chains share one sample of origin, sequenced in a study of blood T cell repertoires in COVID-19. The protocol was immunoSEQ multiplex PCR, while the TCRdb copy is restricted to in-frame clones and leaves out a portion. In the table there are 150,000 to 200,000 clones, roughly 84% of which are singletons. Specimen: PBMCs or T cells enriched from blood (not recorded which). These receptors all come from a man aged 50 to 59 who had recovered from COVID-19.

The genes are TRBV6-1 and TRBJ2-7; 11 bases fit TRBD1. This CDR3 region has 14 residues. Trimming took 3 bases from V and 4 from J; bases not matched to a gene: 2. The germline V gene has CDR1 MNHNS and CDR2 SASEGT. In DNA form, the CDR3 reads TGTGCCAGCAGTGAGGGACAGGGGGTTTACGAGCAGTACTTC. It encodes CASSEGQGVYEQYF.

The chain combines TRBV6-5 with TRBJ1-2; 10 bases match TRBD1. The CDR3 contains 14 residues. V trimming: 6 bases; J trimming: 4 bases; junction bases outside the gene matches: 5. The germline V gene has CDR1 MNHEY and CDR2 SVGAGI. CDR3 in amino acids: CASRPTGGSYGYTF. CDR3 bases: TGTGCCAGCAGGCCGACAGGGGGCAGCTATGGCTACACCTTC.

The CDR3 sequence: CASSYSRSSYNSPLHF. As DNA, the CDR3 is TGTGCCAGCAGTTACTCTCGGAGCTCCTATAATTCACCCCTCCACTTT. The chain uses TRBV6-5 and TRBJ1-6; D call uncertain. The length of the CDR3 is 16 residues. CDR1 and CDR2 from the germline V gene are MNHEY and SVGAGI. Trimming left V 0 bases short and J 0 bases short, with 6 bases between.

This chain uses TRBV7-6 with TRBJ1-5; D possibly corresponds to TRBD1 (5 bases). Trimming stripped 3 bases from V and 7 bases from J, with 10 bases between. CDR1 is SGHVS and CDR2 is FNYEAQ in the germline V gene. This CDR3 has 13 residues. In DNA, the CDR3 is TGTGCCAGCAGCTTCCGCGGGGACCAGCCCCAGCATTTT. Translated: CASSFRGDQPQHF. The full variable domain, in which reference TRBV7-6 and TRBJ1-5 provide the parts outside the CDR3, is GAGVSQSPRYKVTKRGQDVALRCDPISGHVSLYWYRQALGQGPEFLTYFNYEAQQDKSGLPNDRFSAERPEGSISTLTIQRTEQRDSAMYRCASSFRGDQPQHFGDGTRLSIL.

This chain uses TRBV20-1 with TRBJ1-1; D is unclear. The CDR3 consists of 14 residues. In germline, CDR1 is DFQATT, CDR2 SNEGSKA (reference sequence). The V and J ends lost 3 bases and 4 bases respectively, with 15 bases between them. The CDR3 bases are TGCAGTGCTAGTTCGCCGGGTGTAGCCACTGAAGCTTTCTTT. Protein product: CSASSPGVATEAFF.

CDR3 protein: CSGNKGTGGTGELFF. The CDR3 DNA is TGCAGCGGCAATAAAGGGACAGGGGGCACCGGGGAGCTGTTTTTT. V and J are TRBV29-1 and TRBJ2-2, with TRBD1 matching 11 bases. CDR1 is SQVTM, CDR2 ANQGSEA, per germline. The length of the CDR3 is 15 residues. J lost 4 bases, V lost 7 bases, and 8 bases had no gene match.

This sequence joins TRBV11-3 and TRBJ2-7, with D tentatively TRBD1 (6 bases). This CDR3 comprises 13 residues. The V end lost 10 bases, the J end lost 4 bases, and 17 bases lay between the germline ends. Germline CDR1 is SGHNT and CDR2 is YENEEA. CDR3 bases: TGTGCCACCAAAGACAGGAGGCTATACGAGCAGTACTTC. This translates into CATKDRRLYEQYF.

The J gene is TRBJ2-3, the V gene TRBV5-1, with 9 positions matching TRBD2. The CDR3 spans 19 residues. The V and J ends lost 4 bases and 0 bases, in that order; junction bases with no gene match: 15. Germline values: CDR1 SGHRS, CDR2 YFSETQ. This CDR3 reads CASSLSASGASTSTDTQYF. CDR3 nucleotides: TGCGCCAGCAGCCTTAGCGCTAGCGGGGCTTCAACTAGCACAGATACGCAGTATTTT.

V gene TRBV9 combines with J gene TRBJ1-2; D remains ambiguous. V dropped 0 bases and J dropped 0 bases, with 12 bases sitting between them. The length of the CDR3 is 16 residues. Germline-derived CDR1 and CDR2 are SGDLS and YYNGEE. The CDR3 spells CASSVAPQEANYGYTF. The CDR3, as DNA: TGTGCCAGCAGCGTAGCCCCGCAGGAGGCTAACTATGGCTACACCTTC.

For the CDR3, the DNA is TGTGCCAGCAGTGAACTTTTGGGTAGCAGGGGGTACGAGCAGTACTTC. Translation gives CASSELLGSRGYEQYF. This chain uses TRBV6-1 with TRBJ2-7; 7 nucleotides align to TRBD1. This CDR3 has 16 amino acids. The trim removed 2 bases at V and 4 bases at J, leaving 11 bases unmatched. CDR1 is MNHNS, CDR2 SASEGT, per germline.

CDR3 DNA sequence: TGTGCCAGCAGTGAAACAGCAGGATCTCATGGCTACACCTTC. Protein sequence: CASSETAGSHGYTF. The chain joins TRBV6-1 to TRBJ1-2; no firm D call. Germline V gene sequence: CDR1 MNHNS, CDR2 SASEGT. The CDR3 totals 14 residues. Trimming cost V 2 bases and J 6 bases, with 13 bases left between them.

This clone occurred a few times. The CDR3, as DNA: TGTGCCAGCAGTCCGGACAGGGGGTTTGGCTACACCTTC. It is translated as CASSPDRGFGYTF. The chain recombines TRBV27 with TRBJ1-2, with 10 bases that match TRBD1. Germline V CDR1 and CDR2: MNHEY, SMNVEV (reference sequence). V shed 5 bases, J shed 7 bases, and the junction held 4 bases outside the gene matches. The CDR3 has 13 amino acids.

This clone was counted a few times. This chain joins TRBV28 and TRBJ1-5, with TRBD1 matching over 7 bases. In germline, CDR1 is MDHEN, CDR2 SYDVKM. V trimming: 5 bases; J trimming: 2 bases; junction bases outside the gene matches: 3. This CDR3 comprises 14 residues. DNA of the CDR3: TGTGCCAGCAGTCCTGGACAGGGCAATCAGCCCCAGCATTTT. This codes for CASSPGQGNQPQHF.

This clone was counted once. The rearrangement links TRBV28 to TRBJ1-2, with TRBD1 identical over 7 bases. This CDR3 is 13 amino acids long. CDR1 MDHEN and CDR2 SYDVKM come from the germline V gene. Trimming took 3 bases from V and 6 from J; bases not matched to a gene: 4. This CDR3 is CASSFKGANGYTF. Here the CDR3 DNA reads TGTGCCAGCAGTTTTAAGGGGGCAAATGGCTACACCTTC.

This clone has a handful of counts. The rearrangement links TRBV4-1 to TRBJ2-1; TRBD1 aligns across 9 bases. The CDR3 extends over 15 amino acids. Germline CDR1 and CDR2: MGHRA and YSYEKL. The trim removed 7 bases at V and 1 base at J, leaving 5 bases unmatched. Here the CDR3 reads CASKPGQGSYNEQFF. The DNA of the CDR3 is TGCGCCAGCAAACCGGGACAGGGATCCTACAATGAGCAGTTCTTC.

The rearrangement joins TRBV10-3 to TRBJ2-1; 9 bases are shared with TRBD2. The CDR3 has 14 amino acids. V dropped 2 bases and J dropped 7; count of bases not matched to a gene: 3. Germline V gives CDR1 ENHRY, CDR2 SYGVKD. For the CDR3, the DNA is TGTGCCATCAGTGAGGGACTAGCGAGGAATGAGCAGTTCTTC. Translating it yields CAISEGLARNEQFF.

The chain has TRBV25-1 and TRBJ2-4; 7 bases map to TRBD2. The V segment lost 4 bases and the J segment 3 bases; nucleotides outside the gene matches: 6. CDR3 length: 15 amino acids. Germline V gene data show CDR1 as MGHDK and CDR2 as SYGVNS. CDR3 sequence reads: CASSARGEGKNIQYF. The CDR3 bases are TGTGCCAGCAGTGCCCGGGGGGAGGGCAAAAACATTCAGTACTTC. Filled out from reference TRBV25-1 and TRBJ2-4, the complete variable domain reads EADIYQTPRYLVIGTGKKITLECSQTMGHDKMYWYQQDPGMELHLIHYSYGVNSTEKGDLSSESTVSRIRTEHFPLTLESARPSHTSQYLCASSARGEGKNIQYFGAGTRLSVL.

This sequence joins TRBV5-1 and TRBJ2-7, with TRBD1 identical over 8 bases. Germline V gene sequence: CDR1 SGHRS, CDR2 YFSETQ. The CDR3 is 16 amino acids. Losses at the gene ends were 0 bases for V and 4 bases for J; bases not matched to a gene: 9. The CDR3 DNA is TGCGCCAGCAGCTTGGCCTTAGGACAGGGCGAGTACGAGCAGTACTTC. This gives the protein CASSLALGQGEYEQYF.

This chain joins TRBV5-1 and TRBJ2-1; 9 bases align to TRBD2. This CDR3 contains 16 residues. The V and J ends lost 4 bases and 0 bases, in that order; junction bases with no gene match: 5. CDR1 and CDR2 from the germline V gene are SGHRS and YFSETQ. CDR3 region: CASSRLSGGSYNEQFF. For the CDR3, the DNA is TGCGCCAGCAGCCGCCTTAGCGGGGGCTCCTACAATGAGCAGTTCTTC.

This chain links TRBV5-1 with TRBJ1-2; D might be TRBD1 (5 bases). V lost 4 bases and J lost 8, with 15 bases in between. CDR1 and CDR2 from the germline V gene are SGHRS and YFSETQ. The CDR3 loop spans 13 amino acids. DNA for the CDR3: TGCGCCAGCAGCCGCCGCGGGGGTCGGGGCTACACCTTC. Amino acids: CASSRRGGRGYTF.

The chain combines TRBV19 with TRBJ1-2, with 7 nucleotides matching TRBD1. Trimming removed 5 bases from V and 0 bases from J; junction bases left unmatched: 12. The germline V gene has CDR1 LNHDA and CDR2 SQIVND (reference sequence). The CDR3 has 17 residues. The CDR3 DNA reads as TGTGCCAGTAGTCCCCGACAGGGACGAAGATCTAACTATGGCTACACCTTC. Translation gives CASSPRQGRRSNYGYTF.

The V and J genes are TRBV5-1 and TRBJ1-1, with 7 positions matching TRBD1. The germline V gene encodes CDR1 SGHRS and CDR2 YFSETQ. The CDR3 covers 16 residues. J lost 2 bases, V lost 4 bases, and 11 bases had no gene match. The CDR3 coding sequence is TGCGCCAGCAGCGCCGGACAAGGGACAGCCAACACTGAAGCTTTCTTT. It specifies CASSAGQGTANTEAFF. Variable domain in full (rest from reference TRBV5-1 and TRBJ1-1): KAGVTQTPRYLIKTRGQQVTLSCSPISGHRSVSWYQQTPGQGLQFLFEYFSETQRNKGNFPGRFSGRQFSNSRSEMNVSTLELGDSALYLCASSAGQGTANTEAFFGQGTRLTVV.

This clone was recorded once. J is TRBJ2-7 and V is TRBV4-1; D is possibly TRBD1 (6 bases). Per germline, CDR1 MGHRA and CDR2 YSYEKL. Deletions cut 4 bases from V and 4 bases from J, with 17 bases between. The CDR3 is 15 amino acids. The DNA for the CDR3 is TGCGCCAGCAGCCCAGGGGTTACGGTTCGGTACGAGCAGTACTTC. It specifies CASSPGVTVRYEQYF.

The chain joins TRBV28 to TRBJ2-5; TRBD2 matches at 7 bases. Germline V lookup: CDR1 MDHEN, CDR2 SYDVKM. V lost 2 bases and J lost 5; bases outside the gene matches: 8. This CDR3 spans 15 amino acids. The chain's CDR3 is CASSLRDYERETQYF. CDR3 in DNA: TGTGCCAGCAGTTTAAGGGACTACGAGCGGGAGACCCAGTACTTC.

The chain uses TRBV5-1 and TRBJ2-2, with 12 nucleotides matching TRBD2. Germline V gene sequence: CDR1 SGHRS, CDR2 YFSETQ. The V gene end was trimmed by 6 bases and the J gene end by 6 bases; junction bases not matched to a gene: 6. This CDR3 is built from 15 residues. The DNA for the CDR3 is TGCGCCAGCACCTGGACTAGCGGGGAGTCCGGGGAGCTGTTTTTT. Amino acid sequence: CASTWTSGESGELFF.

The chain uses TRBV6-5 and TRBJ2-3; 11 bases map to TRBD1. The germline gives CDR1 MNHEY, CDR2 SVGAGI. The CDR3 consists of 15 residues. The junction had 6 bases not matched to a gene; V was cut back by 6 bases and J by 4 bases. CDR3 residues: CASRTGTGGADTQYF. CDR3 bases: TGTGCCAGCAGAACCGGGACAGGGGGGGCAGATACGCAGTATTTT.